One and the same sample provided the 23 T cell receptor beta chains below, sequenced in a study of T-cell reconstitution after alpha-beta-depleted transplantation in children. Unique molecular identifiers featured in how the TCRbeta library was prepared. TCRdb itself ran the PCR reads through MiXCR, one entry per CDR3 protein. The data contain 500,000 to 600,000 distinct CDR3 sequences, approximately 29% of them singletons. The sample in question was PBMCs from the stem cell graft donor, obtained from the stem cell graft. The receptors here all came from a human donor who donated a stem cell graft to a child with aplastic anemia.

In its sample, this clonotype was seen once. This chain uses TRBV28 with TRBJ2-7, with no clear D. Germline V gives CDR1 MDHEN, CDR2 SYDVKM. The CDR3 is made up of 15 amino acids. The germline V and J ends were trimmed by 1 base and 7 bases, with 17 bases remaining between them. CDR3 residues: CASSLFLTDLREQYF. CDR3 coding DNA: TGTGCCAGCAGTTTATTCCTGACGGATTTGAGGGAGCAGTACTTC.

This clonotype was detected only a few times. The gene calls are TRBV12-3 or TRBV12-4 and TRBJ2-5, with D possibly TRBD2 on 5 matching bases. Trimming took 0 bases from V and 5 from J, leaving 7 bases between them. The CDR3 extends over 13 amino acids. CDR3 residues: CASSLAERETQYF. DNA of the CDR3: TGTGCCAGCAGTTTAGCTGAGCGGGAGACCCAGTACTTC.

The V gene is TRBV6-5, the J gene TRBJ2-1; possibly TRBD2 for D (5 bases). With 4 bases removed from V and 5 bases from J, the gap between germline ends came to 9 bases. The CDR3 is 13 residues long. Germline V gene data show CDR1 as MNHEY and CDR2 as SVGAGI. CDR3 nucleotides: TGTGCCAGCAGTTCACCGGGGAACAATGAGCAGTTCTTC. Residues: CASSSPGNNEQFF.

The V gene is TRBV5-8, the J gene TRBJ2-5; D gene uncertain. Deletions cut 0 bases from V and 5 bases from J, with 11 bases between. Germline V gives CDR1 SGHTS, CDR2 YDEGEE. The CDR3 totals 14 residues. The CDR3 DNA reads TGTGCCAGCAGCTTGGGACGTTCTGGGGAGACCCAGTACTTC. It codes for CASSLGRSGETQYF.

The chain employs TRBV12-3 or TRBV12-4 and TRBJ1-4; D not resolved. V was trimmed by 3 bases and J by 1 base, leaving 9 bases between them. The CDR3 runs 15 residues. CDR3 in amino acids: CASSFGRQTNEKLFF. The CDR3 region has the DNA TGTGCCAGCAGTTTTGGCCGGCAAACTAATGAAAAACTGTTTTTT.

The chain carries TRBV6-1 and TRBJ2-3; tentatively, D is TRBD2 (6 bases). The CDR3 contains 15 residues. The V gene's germline CDR1 is MNHNS and CDR2 SASEGT. The V and J ends lost 7 bases and 3 bases respectively, with 17 bases between them. In DNA, the CDR3 is TGTGCCAGCACCTCCAGGGACTTAGGGACAGATACGCAGTATTTT. It encodes CASTSRDLGTDTQYF.

This clonotype was recorded many times. The V call is TRBV7-2, the J call TRBJ2-1; 7 bases agree with TRBD1. This CDR3 is built from 13 residues. Looked up from germline, CDR1 is SGHTA and CDR2 is FQGNSA. Trimming cost V 8 bases and J 7 bases; bases outside gene matches: 8. The CDR3 sequence is CASSLIQGNEQFF. The CDR3 DNA is TGTGCCAGCTCACTAATACAGGGGAATGAGCAGTTCTTC. Together with reference TRBV7-2 and TRBJ2-1, the CDR3 gives the full variable domain: GAGVSQSPSNKVTEKGKDVELRCDPISGHTALYWYRQSLGQGLEFLIYFQGNSAPDKSGLPSDRFSAERTGGSVSTLTIQRTQQEDSAVYLCASSLIQGNEQFFGPGTRLTVL.

This clonotype has just a few counts. The chain recombines TRBV5-6 with TRBJ2-5, with D hard to call. Germline values: CDR1 SGHDT, CDR2 YYEEEE. The CDR3 runs 15 residues. Trimming left V 1 base short and J 2 bases short, with 12 bases between. The CDR3 region has the DNA TGTGCCAGCAGCTTGCCGGGCAGAACGCAAGAGACCCAGTACTTC. Translating it yields CASSLPGRTQETQYF. The complete variable domain, with remaining parts taken from reference TRBV5-6 and TRBJ2-5, reads DAGVTQSPTHLIKTRGQQVTLRCSPKSGHDTVSWYQQALGQGPQFIFQYYEEEERQRGNFPDRFSGHQFPNYSSELNVNALLLGDSALYLCASSLPGRTQETQYFGPGTRLLVL.

This chain links TRBV6-5 with TRBJ2-6; D is unresolved. The CDR3 is made up of 14 amino acids. Between the trimmed V and J ends, which lost 0 bases and 2 bases, there was a span of 2 bases. CDR1 is MNHEY, CDR2 SVGAGI, per germline. The CDR3 DNA is TGTGCCAGCAGTTACTCCCCTGGGGCCAACGTCCTGACTTTC. Amino acid sequence: CASSYSPGANVLTF.

The rearrangement links TRBV7-6 to TRBJ2-3; 7 bases are shared with TRBD2. The V segment lost 5 bases and the J segment 2 bases; nucleotides outside the gene matches: 13. The CDR3 is 17 residues long. Germline V gene sequence: CDR1 SGHVS, CDR2 FNYEAQ. The CDR3: CASSPGASGVLTDTQYF. DNA for the CDR3: TGTGCCAGCAGCCCCGGGGCTAGCGGAGTCCTCACAGATACGCAGTATTTT.

This rearrangement joins TRBV28 to TRBJ2-1; no reliable D call. CDR3 size: 15 residues. V was clipped by 8 bases and J by 0 bases, with 14 bases between them. Germline V gene data show CDR1 as MDHEN and CDR2 as SYDVKM. CDR3 in DNA: TGTGCCAGCTGTCTACCGGAGAGCTCCTACAATGAGCAGTTCTTC. As protein: CASCLPESSYNEQFF.

The chain is built from TRBV19 and TRBJ1-4; D call uncertain. This CDR3 spans 14 amino acids. The V gene lost 3 bases and the J gene lost 2 bases, with 7 bases spanning the gap. Per germline, CDR1 LNHDA and CDR2 SQIVND (reference sequence). CDR3 loop: CASSIGQTNEKLFF. As DNA, the CDR3 is TGTGCCAGTAGTATCGGGCAGACTAATGAAAAACTGTTTTTT.

This sequence joins TRBV7-2 and TRBJ2-7, with TRBD2 matching over 7 bases. V dropped 1 base and J dropped 5; count of bases not matched to a gene: 8. Germline lookup yields CDR1 SGHTA and CDR2 FQGNSA. The CDR3 contains 15 residues. The CDR3 DNA reads as TGTGCCAGCAGCTTAGACCCCAGCGGGAACAACGAGCAGTACTTC. Protein sequence: CASSLDPSGNNEQYF.

Many counts were recorded for this clonotype. CDR3 DNA sequence: TGTGCCAGCAGCTTCAGGGGGGCCGGTGGCTACACCTTC. Translating it yields CASSFRGAGGYTF. The rearrangement links TRBV7-2 to TRBJ1-2; 7 positions match TRBD1. This CDR3 contains 13 residues. CDR1 is SGHTA and CDR2 is FQGNSA in the germline V gene. Germline trimming cut 3 bases from V and 7 bases from J; bases unmatched to any gene: 5.

There are a few counts of this clonotype. The V call is TRBV19, the J call TRBJ1-5, with 7 nucleotides matching TRBD1. The V gene's germline CDR1 is LNHDA and CDR2 SQIVND (reference sequence). Trimming removed 3 bases from V and 1 base from J; junction bases left unmatched: 6. CDR3 size: 16 residues. DNA of the CDR3: TGTGCCAGTAGTATCGACAGGGTAGGGAGCAATCAGCCCCAGCATTTT. This sequence encodes CASSIDRVGSNQPQHF.

This chain joins TRBV7-2 and TRBJ2-7; TRBD2 matches at 8 bases. J lost 2 bases, V lost 5 bases, and 5 bases had no gene match. Germline CDR1 and CDR2: SGHTA and FQGNSA. This CDR3 has 14 amino acids. The CDR3 reads CASSPRGGTYEQYV. The DNA for the CDR3 is TGTGCCAGCAGCCCCCGGGGGGGAACCTACGAGCAGTACGTC.

The table lists this clonotype with a few counts. V is TRBV30 and J is TRBJ2-7; a possible D gene is TRBD1 (5 bases). Germline V gene sequence: CDR1 GTSNPN, CDR2 SVGIG (reference sequence). This CDR3 has 15 amino acids. Trimming took 1 base from V and 1 from J, leaving 14 bases between them. CDR3 bases: TGTGCCTGGAGTGATCCCAGGGCGTGGTCCTACGAGCAGTACGTC. The encoded protein is CAWSDPRAWSYEQYV.

V gene TRBV12-3 or TRBV12-4 combines with J gene TRBJ1-2; D perhaps matches TRBD1 (5 bases). The CDR3 loop spans 11 amino acids. Deletions cut 8 bases from V and 4 bases from J, with 8 bases between. This chain's CDR3 is CASGTGYGYTF. In DNA, the CDR3 is TGTGCCAGCGGGACTGGCTATGGCTACACCTTC.

This clonotype was recorded a few times. The genes are TRBV20-1 and TRBJ2-2; 7 bases are a match to TRBD2. This CDR3 is 14 amino acids long. CDR1 and CDR2 from the germline V gene are DFQATT and SNEGSKA (reference sequence). Unmatched junction bases numbered 6, after V lost 1 base and J lost 7 bases. The chain's CDR3 is CSARGPGRSGELFF. DNA for the CDR3: TGCAGTGCTAGAGGCCCCGGGAGGAGCGGGGAGCTGTTTTTT.

This chain uses TRBV6-2 or TRBV6-3 with TRBJ2-7; 13 bases fit TRBD2. The V and J ends lost 6 bases and 0 bases, in that order; junction bases with no gene match: 2. The length of the CDR3 is 15 residues. Germline V gene data show CDR1 as MNHEY and CDR2 as SVGEGT. CDR3 in amino acids: CASRRTSGSSYEQYV. The CDR3 coding sequence is TGTGCCAGCAGACGGACTAGCGGGAGCTCCTACGAGCAGTACGTC.

The rearrangement uses TRBV7-2 and TRBJ1-6; D unclear. This CDR3 contains 13 residues. V dropped 3 bases and J dropped 9 bases, with 9 bases sitting between them. Germline CDR1 SGHTA, CDR2 FQGNSA. The CDR3 loop reads CASSFTDTSPLHF. In DNA form, the CDR3 reads TGTGCCAGCAGCTTTACAGATACTTCACCCCTCCACTTT. The full variable domain, its missing parts supplied by reference TRBV7-2 and TRBJ1-6, is GAGVSQSPSNKVTEKGKDVELRCDPISGHTALYWYRQSLGQGLEFLIYFQGNSAPDKSGLPSDRFSAERTGGSVSTLTIQRTQQEDSAVYLCASSFTDTSPLHFGNGTRLTVT.

This clonotype has just a few counts. V and J are TRBV12-3 or TRBV12-4 and TRBJ2-7, with a possible D match to TRBD2 (5 bases). Trimming left V 1 base short and J 3 bases short, with 7 bases between. The CDR3 runs 13 residues. Here the CDR3 reads CASSLDEGYEQYV. DNA for the CDR3: TGTGCCAGCAGTTTAGATGAGGGCTACGAGCAGTACGTC.

This chain uses TRBV6-2 or TRBV6-3 with TRBJ1-5, with TRBD1 as a possible D gene (6 bases). V was clipped by 0 bases and J by 6 bases, with 15 bases between them. CDR3 length equals 16 residues. Per the germline V gene, CDR1 is MNHEY and CDR2 is SVGEGT. CDR3 region: CASSYSKGVRGQPQHF. CDR3 bases: TGTGCCAGCAGTTACTCGAAGGGGGTACGGGGTCAGCCCCAGCATTTT.